The entry below describes one TCR beta chain. Methods used by the authors: Researchers report that nucleated cell counts were estimated from reference gene primer amplification. Some clones are missing from TCRdb's copy, which holds only in-frame ones; the method was immunoSEQ multiplex PCR. V, J and clone size reflect that table, while D and trimming were determined from the DNA. The table has a few hundred thousand clones, roughly 86% seen once. This sample is part of a study of blood T cell repertoires in COVID-19. This CDR3 contains 16 residues. Germline V gene sequence: CDR1 SGHTA, CDR2 FQGNSA. V dropped 5 bases and J dropped 4; count of bases not matched to a gene: 8.

V gene TRBV7-2 combines with J gene TRBJ2-1, with TRBD2 matching 10 bases. The sequenced sample consisted of PBMCs or T cells enriched from blood (not recorded which). The receptor comes from a man in his late teens or twenties with acute COVID-19. The CDR3 DNA is TGTGCCAGCAGCGCCCTCCGGACTAGCGGTTACAATGAGCAGTTCTTC. This encodes CASSALRTSGYNEQFF. Full variable domain (missing parts from reference TRBV7-2 and TRBJ2-1): GAGVSQSPSNKVTEKGKDVELRCDPISGHTALYWYRQSLGQGLEFLIYFQGNSAPDKSGLPSDRFSAERTGGSVSTLTIQRTQQEDSAVYLCASSALRTSGYNEQFFGPGTRLTVL.